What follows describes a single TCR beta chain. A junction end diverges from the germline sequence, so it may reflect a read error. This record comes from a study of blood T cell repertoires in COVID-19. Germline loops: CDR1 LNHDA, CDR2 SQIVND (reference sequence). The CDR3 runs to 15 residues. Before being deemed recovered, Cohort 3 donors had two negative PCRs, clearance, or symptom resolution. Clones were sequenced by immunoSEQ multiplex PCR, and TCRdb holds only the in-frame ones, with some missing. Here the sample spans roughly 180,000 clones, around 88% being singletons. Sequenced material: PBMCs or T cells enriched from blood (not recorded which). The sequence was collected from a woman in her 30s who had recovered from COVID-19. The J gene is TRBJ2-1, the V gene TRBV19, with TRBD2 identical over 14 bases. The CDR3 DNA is TGTGCCAGTAGTATGGTGACTAGCGGGAGGGCCGGGTTACTCTTC. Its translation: CASSMVTSGRAGLLF.